The 17 T cell receptor beta chains given below trace back to one sample, sequenced in a study of HIV-infected patients and healthy controls. Roughly three months, about 14 weeks, into antiretroviral therapy, follow-up blood was collected. All unsorted peripheral T cells were captured because whole blood was used without fractionation. cDNA was made from about 500 ng RNA using alpha and beta constant primers. Each of the alpha and beta chains got its own library through chain-specific third strand synthesis with indices. TCRdb itself ran the 5' RACE reads through MiXCR, one entry per CDR3 protein. Of 5,500 to 8,000 distinct CDR3 sequences in the sample, about 10% were seen once. The sequencing here drew on blood, taken during antiretroviral therapy. Every receptor here comes from an adult with HIV infection.

This clonotype ranks as medium-sized. The chain is built from TRBV5-4 and TRBJ2-1; 7 bases line up with TRBD2. Trimming removed 0 bases from V and 4 bases from J; junction bases left unmatched: 7. CDR1 and CDR2 (germline): SGHNT, YYREEE (reference sequence). The CDR3 runs 16 residues. The CDR3 coding sequence is TGTGCCAGCAGCTTGGGAGGGGCGGGGGAGTACAATGAGCAGTTCTTC. The encoded protein is CASSLGGAGEYNEQFF.

This clonotype was counted a single time. The chain is built from TRBV5-1 and TRBJ2-2; 8 bases agree with TRBD2. With 4 bases clipped from V and 0 bases from J, the junction kept 5 bases outside the gene matches. The V gene's germline CDR1 is SGHRS and CDR2 YFSETQ. The CDR3 is made up of 16 amino acids. The CDR3 DNA is TGCGCCAGCAGCCCGCGGGGGGCGACGAACACCGGGGAGCTGTTTTTT. This gives the protein CASSPRGATNTGELFF.

This clonotype is labeled medium-sized. The V gene is TRBV11-2, the J gene TRBJ1-2, with D possibly matching TRBD1 (5 bases). The CDR3 consists of 15 residues. V was pared by 1 base and J by 1 base, with 10 bases between. CDR1 SGHAT and CDR2 FQNNGV come from the germline V gene. The CDR3 spells CASSLGQLINYGYTF. The CDR3 DNA is TGTGCCAGCAGCTTAGGACAGTTGATTAACTATGGCTACACCTTC. The whole variable domain, remainder taken from reference TRBV11-2 and TRBJ1-2, is EAGVAQSPRYKIIEKRQSVAFWCNPISGHATLYWYQQILGQGPKLLIQFQNNGVVDDSQLPKDRFSAERLKGVDSTLKIQPAKLEDSAVYLCASSLGQLINYGYTFGSGTRLTVV.

This clonotype was seen at least ten times. V usage is TRBV19 and J usage is TRBJ1-5; 7 bases align to TRBD1. This CDR3 has 15 amino acids. CDR1 is LNHDA and CDR2 is SQIVND in the germline V gene (reference sequence). V was pared by 3 bases and J by 6 bases, with 8 bases of the junction left unmatched. This chain's CDR3 is CASSMVVGGSQPQHF. CDR3 in DNA: TGTGCCAGTAGTATGGTGGTAGGGGGCAGTCAGCCCCAGCATTTT.

The chain uses TRBV7-8 and TRBJ1-1; possible D gene TRBD1, 6 bases. CDR1 and CDR2 (germline): SGHVS, FQNEAQ. This CDR3 has 13 amino acids. V shed 6 bases and J shed 7 bases, with 15 bases lying between them. The CDR3 spells CASRPGAQLEAFF. In nucleotides, the CDR3 is TGTGCCAGCAGGCCGGGGGCGCAGCTTGAAGCTTTCTTT. Full variable domain (missing parts from reference TRBV7-8 and TRBJ1-1): GAGVSQSPRYKVAKRGQDVALRCDPISGHVSLFWYQQALGQGPEFLTYFQNEAQLDKSGLPSDRFFAERPEGSVSTLKIQRTQQEDSAVYLCASRPGAQLEAFFGQGTRLTVV.

By share of the sample, this clonotype is large. This chain links TRBV7-9 with TRBJ1-1; D is unresolved. Per the germline V gene, CDR1 is SEHNR and CDR2 is FQNEAQ (reference sequence). The CDR3 has 16 amino acids. V was pared by 1 base and J by 1 base, with 13 bases between. The CDR3: CASSLVPDNPNTEAFF. As DNA, the CDR3 is TGTGCCAGCAGCTTAGTGCCAGACAATCCGAACACTGAAGCTTTCTTT.

The rearrangement links TRBV6-5 to TRBJ1-6, with a weak D call TRBD1 (6 bases). CDR1 MNHEY and CDR2 SVGAGI come from the germline V gene. With 6 bases removed from V and 6 bases from J, the gap between germline ends came to 12 bases. The CDR3 is 14 amino acids. CDR3 loop: CASRIQGSNSPLHF. For the CDR3, the DNA is TGTGCCAGCAGAATACAGGGCTCTAATTCACCCCTCCACTTT.

This clonotype is medium-sized. CDR3 protein: CASSPPTGGAGANVLTF. Written as DNA, the CDR3 is TGTGCCAGCTCACCACCGACCGGGGGAGCTGGGGCCAACGTCCTGACTTTC. The V gene is TRBV18, the J gene TRBJ2-6; D is perhaps TRBD2 (6 bases). Germline assignment: CDR1 KGHSH and CDR2 LQKENI. This CDR3 has 17 amino acids. V was trimmed by 0 bases and J by 2 bases, leaving 11 bases between them.

This clonotype rates as medium-sized. CDR3 in amino acids: CSAGNRELYGYTF. The CDR3 DNA follows: TGCAGTGCTGGAAACAGGGAACTCTATGGCTACACCTTC. The chain combines TRBV20-1 with TRBJ1-2; TRBD1 is a possible D gene (6 bases). Germline V lookup: CDR1 DFQATT, CDR2 SNEGSKA (reference sequence). The CDR3 is made up of 13 amino acids. V lost 5 bases, J lost 4 bases, and 14 bases lay in between.

Sample share makes this clonotype medium-sized (0.01 to 0.1%). The V and J genes are TRBV6-5 and TRBJ2-1, with 7 bases aligning to TRBD1. The CDR3 has 13 amino acids. Trimming cost V 4 bases and J 7 bases; bases outside gene matches: 4. Germline V gives CDR1 MNHEY, CDR2 SVGAGI. The chain's CDR3 is CASSFDRANEQFF. CDR3 DNA sequence: TGTGCCAGCAGTTTCGACAGGGCGAATGAGCAGTTCTTC.

In its sample, this clonotype ranks as medium-sized (0.01 to 0.1%). This chain connects TRBV6-6 to TRBJ1-5; D is possibly TRBD1 (5 bases). The CDR3 is 16 residues long. Deletions cut 2 bases from V and 0 bases from J, with 11 bases between. Germline CDR1 MNHNY, CDR2 SVGAGI (reference sequence). The CDR3 region is CASSYERGDSNQPQHF. In DNA form, the CDR3 reads TGTGCCAGCAGTTACGAGAGGGGTGATAGCAATCAGCCCCAGCATTTT.

The sample holds many counts of this clonotype. The chain couples TRBV28 to TRBJ1-6; 8 bases agree with TRBD1. Losses at the gene ends were 4 bases for V and 5 bases for J; bases not matched to a gene: 4. The CDR3 runs 15 residues. From germline, CDR1 is MDHEN and CDR2 SYDVKM. The CDR3 loop reads CASSSQGANNSPLHF. The CDR3 coding sequence is TGTGCCAGCAGTTCCCAGGGGGCAAATAATTCACCCCTCCACTTT.

The rearrangement uses TRBV7-3 and TRBJ1-5, with D unresolved. The germline V gene has CDR1 SGHTA and CDR2 FQGTGA. V was cut by 1 base and J by 3 bases, with 10 bases left in between. The CDR3 length is 15 residues. CDR3 sequence: CASSLSGQLNQPQHF. The CDR3 DNA sequence: TGTGCCAGCAGCTTAAGTGGGCAGCTCAATCAGCCCCAGCATTTT. The entire variable domain, with the rest obtained from reference TRBV7-3 and TRBJ1-5, is as follows: GAGVSQTPSNKVTEKGKYVELRCDPISGHTALYWYRQSLGQGPEFLIYFQGTGAADDSGLPNDRFFAVRPEGSVSTLKIQRTERGDSAVYLCASSLSGQLNQPQHFGDGTRLSIL.

Here the CDR3 DNA reads TGTGCCAGCAGTTCAGGGTTCGGAGAGACCCAGTACTTC. Its protein is CASSSGFGETQYF. The chain recombines TRBV6-5 with TRBJ2-5, with a possible D match to TRBD1 (5 bases). Germline V gene sequence: CDR1 MNHEY, CDR2 SVGAGI. Trimming cost V 4 bases and J 4 bases, with 10 bases left between them. The CDR3 consists of 13 residues.

By sample fraction, this clonotype is medium-sized. This chain connects TRBV28 to TRBJ2-5, with a weak D call TRBD2 (5 bases). V lost 3 bases to trimming and J lost 3 bases, with 14 bases between them. The germline gives CDR1 MDHEN, CDR2 SYDVKM. This CDR3 is 15 amino acids long. In nucleotides, the CDR3 is TGTGCCAGCAGTTTGTCGCGTCGGGATAAAGAGACCCAGTACTTC. Translated: CASSLSRRDKETQYF.

This clonotype was seen at least ten times. The J gene is TRBJ1-1, the V gene TRBV29-1; D is unresolved. Germline CDR1 SQVTM, CDR2 ANQGSEA. The CDR3 sequence is 11 residues long. V was shortened by 1 base and J by 6 bases, with 6 bases between the two germline ends. This CDR3 is CSVEGMAEAFF. The CDR3 DNA follows: TGCAGCGTTGAAGGGATGGCTGAAGCTTTCTTT.

This clonotype is medium-sized (0.01 to 0.1%) in the sample. The V call is TRBV3-1, the J call TRBJ2-1; D gene unclear. This CDR3 contains 14 residues. Germline values: CDR1 LGHDT, CDR2 YNNKEL (reference sequence). Deletions cut 1 base from V and 7 bases from J, with 11 bases between. The CDR3 sequence is CASSQAWSRNEQFF. The CDR3 DNA reads TGTGCCAGCAGCCAAGCGTGGTCTCGGAATGAGCAGTTCTTC.